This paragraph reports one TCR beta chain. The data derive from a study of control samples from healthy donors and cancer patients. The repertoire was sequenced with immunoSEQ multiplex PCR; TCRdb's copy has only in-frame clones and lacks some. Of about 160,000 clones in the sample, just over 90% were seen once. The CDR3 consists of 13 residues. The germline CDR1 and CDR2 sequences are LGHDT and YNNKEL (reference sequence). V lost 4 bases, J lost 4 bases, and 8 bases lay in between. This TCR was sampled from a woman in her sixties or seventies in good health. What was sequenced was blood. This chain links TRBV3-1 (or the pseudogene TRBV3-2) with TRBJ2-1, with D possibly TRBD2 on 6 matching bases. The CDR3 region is CASSPGTYNEQFF. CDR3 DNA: TGTGCCAGCAGCCCCGGGACTTACAATGAGCAGTTCTTC.